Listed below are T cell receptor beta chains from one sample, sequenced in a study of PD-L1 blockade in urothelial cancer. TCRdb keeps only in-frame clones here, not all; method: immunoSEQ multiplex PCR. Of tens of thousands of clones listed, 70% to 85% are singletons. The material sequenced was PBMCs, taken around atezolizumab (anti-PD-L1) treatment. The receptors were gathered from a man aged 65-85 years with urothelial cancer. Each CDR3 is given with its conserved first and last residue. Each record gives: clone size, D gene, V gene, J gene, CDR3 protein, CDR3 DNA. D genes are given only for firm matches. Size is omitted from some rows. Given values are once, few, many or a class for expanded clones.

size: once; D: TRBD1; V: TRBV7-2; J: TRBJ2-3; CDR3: CASSLIGTAITDTQYF; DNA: TGTGCCAGCAGCTTAATCGGGACAGCGATAACAGATACGCAGTATTTT
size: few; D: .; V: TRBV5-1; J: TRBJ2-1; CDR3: CASGRGDYNEQFF; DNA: TGCGCCAGCGGCAGGGGGGATTACAATGAGCAGTTCTTC
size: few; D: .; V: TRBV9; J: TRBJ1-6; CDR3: CASSVESRAGSPLHF; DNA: TGTGCCAGCAGCGTAGAAAGCAGGGCTGGATCACCCCTCCACTTT
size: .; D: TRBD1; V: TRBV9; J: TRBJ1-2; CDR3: CASSVSPDRPPYGYTF; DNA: TGTGCCAGCAGCGTAAGTCCGGACAGGCCCCCCTATGGCTACACCTTC
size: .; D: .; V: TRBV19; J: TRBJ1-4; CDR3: CASSSTSTNEKLFF; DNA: TGTGCCAGTAGTAGCACATCAACTAATGAAAAACTGTTTTTT
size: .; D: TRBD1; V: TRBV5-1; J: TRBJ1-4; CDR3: CASSLVPGQNEKLFF; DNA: TGCGCCAGCAGCTTGGTCCCGGGACAGAACGAAAAACTGTTTTTT
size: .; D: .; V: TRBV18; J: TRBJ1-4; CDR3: CASSPRDTFNEKLFF; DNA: TGTGCCAGCTCTCCCCGGGACACCTTTAATGAAAAACTGTTTTTT
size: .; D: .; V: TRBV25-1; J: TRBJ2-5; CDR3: CASSAGTGGGRRETQYF; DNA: TGTGCCAGCAGTGCCGGAACGGGGGGCGGCCGAAGGGAGACCCAGTACTTC
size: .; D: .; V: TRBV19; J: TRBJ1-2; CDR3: CASSISGYRVSRGYTF; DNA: TGTGCCAGTAGTATATCGGGATACAGGGTTTCGCGGGGCTACACCTTC
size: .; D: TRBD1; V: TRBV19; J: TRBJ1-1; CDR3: CASNSGTVNTEAFF; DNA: TGTGCCAGTAACTCCGGGACAGTGAACACTGAAGCTTTCTTT
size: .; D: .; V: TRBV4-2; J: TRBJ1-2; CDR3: CASSQAQAPTNYGYTF; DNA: TGTGCCAGCAGCCAAGCACAGGCGCCGACTAACTATGGCTACACCTTC
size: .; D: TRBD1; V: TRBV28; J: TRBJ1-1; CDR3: CASSPTGEWTEAFF; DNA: TGTGCCAGCAGTCCGACAGGGGAATGGACTGAAGCTTTCTTT
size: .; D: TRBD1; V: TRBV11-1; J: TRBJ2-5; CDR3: CASRPGTGDRETQYF; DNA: TGTGCCAGCAGGCCCGGGACAGGGGATCGAGAGACCCAGTACTTC
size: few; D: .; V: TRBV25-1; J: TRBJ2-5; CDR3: CASSELVGYGEGETQYF; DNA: TGTGCCAGCAGTGAATTAGTTGGTTACGGGGAAGGAGAGACCCAGTACTTC
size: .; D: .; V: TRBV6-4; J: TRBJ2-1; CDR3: CASSEELVDEQFF; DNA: TGTGCCAGCAGTGAGGAGTTAGTAGATGAGCAGTTCTTC